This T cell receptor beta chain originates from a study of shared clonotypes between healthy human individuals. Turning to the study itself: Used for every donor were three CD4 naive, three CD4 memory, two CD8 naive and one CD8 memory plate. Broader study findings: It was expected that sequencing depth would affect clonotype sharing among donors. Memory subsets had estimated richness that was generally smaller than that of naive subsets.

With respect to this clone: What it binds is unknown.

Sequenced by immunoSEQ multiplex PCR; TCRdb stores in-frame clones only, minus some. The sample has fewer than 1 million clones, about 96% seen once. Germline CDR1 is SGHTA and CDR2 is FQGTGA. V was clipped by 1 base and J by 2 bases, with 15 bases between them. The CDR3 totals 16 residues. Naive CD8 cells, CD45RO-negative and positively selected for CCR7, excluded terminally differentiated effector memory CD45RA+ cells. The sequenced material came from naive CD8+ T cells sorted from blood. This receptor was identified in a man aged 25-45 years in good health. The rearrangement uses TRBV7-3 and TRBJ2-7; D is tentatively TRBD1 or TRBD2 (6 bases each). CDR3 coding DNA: TGTGCCAGCAGCTTAAGTCCGGGGGCGAGTCCCTACGAGCAGTACTTC. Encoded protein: CASSLSPGASPYEQYF.